A selection of T cell receptor beta chains follows, all from one sample in a study of control samples from healthy donors and cancer patients. Only in-frame clones appear in the TCRdb table, and some are missing; sequencing was by immunoSEQ multiplex PCR. This sample yields 85,000 to 120,000 clones, of which about 90% are seen a single time; 2% to 3% belongs to the top ten. Sequences were obtained from blood. These receptors originate from a woman between 18 and 29 years old in good health. The CDR3 runs from the conserved cysteine through the conserved F or W. A D gene is named only where the DNA matches it firmly. Clone size is stated in some rows and not others, as once, few, many or a class when expanded.

d_call	v_call	j_call	clone_size	cdr3_aa	cdr3_nt
.	TRBV9	TRBJ1-1	.	CASSTHPTGIAEAFF	TGTGCCAGCAGCACTCATCCAACAGGGATCGCTGAAGCTTTCTTT
.	TRBV7-8	TRBJ2-5	.	CASSLYRAGQETQYF	TGTGCCAGCAGCTTGTATAGGGCAGGTCAAGAGACCCAGTACTTC
TRBD2	TRBV11-2	TRBJ2-1	.	CASSMVGGANEQFF	TGTGCCAGCAGCATGGTCGGGGGGGCCAATGAGCAGTTCTTC
.	TRBV7-2	TRBJ1-6	.	CASSQTDSLVPLHF	TGTGCCAGCAGCCAAACTGACAGTTTGGTTCCCCTCCACTTT
TRBD1	TRBV5-1	TRBJ2-2	.	CASRGQGGPTGELFF	TGCGCCAGCAGGGGACAGGGGGGTCCGACCGGGGAGCTGTTTTTT
.	TRBV10-2	TRBJ1-1	.	CATVVPPTEAFF	TGCGCCACCGTTGTCCCCCCCACTGAAGCTTTCTTT
.	TRBV15	TRBJ1-4	.	CATNQGGNEKLFF	TGTGCCACCAACCAGGGAGGTAATGAAAAACTGTTTTTT
TRBD2	TRBV9	TRBJ2-3	.	CASSVGTSGTSTDTQYF	TGTGCCAGCAGCGTAGGGACTAGCGGCACTAGCACAGATACGCAGTATTTT
.	TRBV30	TRBJ1-5	.	CAWNHAGGNQPQHF	TGTGCCTGGAATCACGCTGGAGGCAATCAGCCCCAGCATTTT
TRBD1	TRBV6-2/TRBV6-3	TRBJ1-4	.	CASSTSGTGIEKLFF	TGTGCCAGCAGTACCTCCGGGACAGGGATTGAAAAACTGTTTTTT
.	TRBV28	TRBJ1-2	.	CASSTVSSYGYTF	TGTGCCAGCAGCACAGTTTCCTCCTATGGCTACACCTTC
.	TRBV6-5	TRBJ2-1	.	CASSRINEQFF	TGTGCCAGCAGCAGGATCAATGAGCAGTTCTTC
.	TRBV6-6	TRBJ1-3	.	CASSYRQNSGNTIYF	TGTGCCAGCAGTTACAGACAGAACTCTGGAAACACCATATATTTT
.	TRBV19	TRBJ2-5	.	CASSISRLETQYF	TGTGCCAGTAGTATTTCTCGGCTCGAGACCCAGTACTTC
TRBD1	TRBV15	TRBJ1-4	.	CATSRGQGADEKLFF	TGTGCCACCAGCAGAGGCCAGGGGGCGGATGAAAAACTGTTTTTT
.	TRBV19	TRBJ2-6	.	CATMPDRWDSGANVLTF	TGTGCCACGATGCCGGACCGTTGGGACTCTGGGGCCAACGTCCTGACTTTC
TRBD1	TRBV11-2	TRBJ1-1	.	CASRRQGSTEAFF	TGTGCCAGCAGGAGACAGGGAAGCACTGAAGCTTTCTTT
.	TRBV7-2	TRBJ1-2	.	CASRPKTDGYTF	TGTGCCAGCAGACCTAAAACAGATGGCTACACCTTC
.	TRBV27	TRBJ2-1	.	CASSTQGRYNEQFF	TGTGCCAGCAGTACCCAAGGACGGTACAATGAGCAGTTCTTC
.	TRBV5-6	TRBJ2-3	.	CASSLVTDTQYF	TGTGCCAGCAGCTTGGTGACAGATACGCAGTATTTT
.	TRBV28	TRBJ2-7	.	CASSFSAPGPSSYEQYF	TGTGCCAGCAGTTTTTCCGCTCCGGGACCGAGCTCCTACGAGCAGTACTTC
.	TRBV4-3	TRBJ1-3	once	CASSQSRASTSGNTIYF	TGCGCCAGCAGCCAATCGCGGGCATCCACCTCTGGAAACACCATATATTTT
.	TRBV7-9	TRBJ1-5	few	CASSFWGGRGNQPQHF	TGTGCCAGCAGCTTCTGGGGAGGGAGGGGCAATCAGCCCCAGCATTTT
.	TRBV5-6	TRBJ2-7	.	CASSLVGSQVAYEQYF	TGTGCCAGCAGCTTGGTAGGCTCCCAGGTGGCCTACGAGCAGTACTTC
.	TRBV6-1	TRBJ2-2	.	CASSEGDTGELFF	TGTGCCAGCAGTGAGGGGGACACCGGGGAGCTGTTTTTT
TRBD2	TRBV6-5	TRBJ2-3	.	CASNSGSTDTQYF	TGTGCCAGTAATAGCGGGAGTACAGATACGCAGTATTTT
.	TRBV6-2/TRBV6-3	TRBJ2-2	.	CASSKGESGELFF	TGTGCCAGCAGTAAAGGGGAGTCCGGGGAGCTGTTTTTT
.	TRBV19	TRBJ1-1	.	CASSITQGHAFF	TGTGCCAGTAGTATCACTCAGGGACACGCTTTCTTT
.	TRBV27	TRBJ2-5	.	CASSSLATRETQYF	TGTGCCAGCAGTTCGCTAGCGACTCGAGAGACCCAGTACTTC
.	TRBV19	TRBJ1-4	.	CTSSLWRSPGEKLFF	TGTACCAGTAGCCTGTGGCGGTCTCCTGGGGAAAAACTGTTTTTT
TRBD1	TRBV5-6	TRBJ1-5	few	CASSSQGAGSNQPQHF	TGTGCCAGCAGCTCCCAGGGGGCTGGGAGCAATCAGCCCCAGCATTTT
.	TRBV28	TRBJ2-7	.	CATARAVWGAYEQYF	TGTGCCACCGCGCGAGCGGTTTGGGGGGCCTACGAGCAGTACTTC
.	TRBV21-1	TRBJ1-6	.	CASSEGTGQRNSPLHF	TGTGCCAGCAGCGAAGGTACGGGACAGAGAAATTCACCCCTCCACTTT
TRBD1	TRBV7-2	TRBJ1-1	.	CASRIGGGKTEAFF	TGTGCCAGCAGAATTGGAGGGGGCAAAACTGAAGCTTTCTTT
.	TRBV4-3	TRBJ2-1	.	CASSQPGAGGNEQFF	TGCGCCAGCAGCCAACCGGGGGCCGGGGGCAATGAGCAGTTCTTC
.	TRBV27	TRBJ2-1	.	CASNRGVRYNEQFF	TGTGCCAGCAACAGAGGGGTTAGATACAATGAGCAGTTCTTC
.	TRBV19	TRBJ1-5	few	CASRRGGGLGSNQPQHF	TGTGCCAGTAGACGCGGCGGGGGACTAGGAAGCAATCAGCCCCAGCATTTT
.	TRBV5-1	TRBJ1-5	.	CASSLDGQRNQPQHF	TGCGCCAGCAGCTTGGATGGGCAGAGAAATCAGCCCCAGCATTTT
.	TRBV6-5	TRBJ2-7	.	CASQGEAYEQYF	TGTGCCAGCCAGGGGGAGGCCTACGAGCAGTACTTC
.	TRBV19	TRBJ1-3	.	CASSMFREAGNTIYF	TGTGCCAGTAGTATGTTCCGGGAGGCTGGAAACACCATATATTTT
.	TRBV21-1	TRBJ2-5	.	CASSKVEKETQYF	TGTGCCAGCAGCAAAGTAGAGAAAGAGACCCAGTACTTC
.	TRBV19	TRBJ1-2	.	CASSMGRGTTSHYGYTF	TGTGCCAGTAGTATGGGGAGGGGCACGACCAGTCATTATGGCTACACCTTC
.	TRBV19	TRBJ1-2	.	CASSVDRYGYTF	TGTGCCAGTAGTGTGGACAGATATGGCTACACCTTC
.	TRBV7-9	TRBJ2-2	.	CASTRNLDANTGELFF	TGTGCCAGCACCCGAAATTTGGACGCGAACACCGGGGAGCTGTTTTTT
.	TRBV7-9	TRBJ1-6	.	CASSQGDEGNSPLHF	TGTGCCAGCAGCCAGGGTGACGAGGGAAATTCACCCCTCCACTTT
.	TRBV24-1	TRBJ1-5	.	CATSDRLNQPQHF	TGTGCCACCAGTGATCGCCTCAATCAGCCCCAGCATTTT
.	TRBV28	TRBJ1-5	.	CASSTRTSGGNQPQHF	TGTGCCAGCAGTACCCGGACATCAGGGGGCAATCAGCCCCAGCATTTT
.	TRBV4-3	TRBJ2-7	.	CASSQDPVGEQYF	TGCGCCAGCAGCCAAGATCCAGTAGGCGAGCAGTACTTC
TRBD2	TRBV20-1	TRBJ2-3	.	CSASSSGSWQDTQYF	TGCAGTGCTAGTTCTAGCGGGAGTTGGCAAGATACGCAGTATTTT